Here is one T cell receptor beta chain with its context. This clonotype was picked up many times. Its target antigen remains unknown. No base qualities exist here, and no much larger clone lies one base off it. Blood bank volunteers in Maryland, USA served as the healthy controls. TCR libraries for sorted subsets were made from over 750,000 sorted CD4+ or CD8+ T cells. PBMCs were separated from peripheral blood using Ficoll-Hypaque density gradient centrifugation and then cryopreserved in liquid nitrogen. Paired sorted CD4+ and CD8+ subsets came from healthy controls, HAM/TSP patients and MS patients. This specimen belongs to a study of neurological immune-mediated disorders (dated by TCRdb to between 2019 and 2020). Regarding the study in general: Peripheral blood TCR-beta repertoires from patients with HTLV-I-associated myelopathy (HAM/TSP), patients with multiple sclerosis, and healthy controls were compared in the study using UMI-based sequencing. Longitudinal samples, technical triplicates and paired sorted CD4+ and CD8+ T-cell subsets, alongside PBMC samples, were included among the approximately 110 TCR-beta libraries. The cohort was made up of 60 to 75 subjects, consisting of 15 or so HAM/TSP patients, about 34 multiple sclerosis patients and 20 or so healthy controls.

The study at large found these results: No identical CDR3 amino acid sequences were found to be shared among expanded clones across subjects, suggesting that TCR-beta repertoires were private in all groups. The highest TCR clonal expansion was observed in HAM/TSP patients, whereas the lowest was observed in MS patients, even when compared with healthy controls.

To synthesize cDNA, template-switch 5'RACE was performed with a primer carrying a 10-nucleotide random unique molecular identifier so that each TCR transcript was tagged. Every sequencing run covered 15-18 subjects and yielded more than 180 million TCR-beta sequences. The RNeasy kit was used to extract total RNA. The KAPA Real-time Library Amplification kit was used to amplify TCR-beta VDJ regions with primers targeting the TCR constant region and the 5'RACE anchor. A first PCR added sample indexes and Illumina adaptors, after which a second PCR increased the library yield. After Ampure bead purification, the roughly 650 bp TCR product was size-selected on a 2% E-gel SizeSelection system. Before pooling, library quality was checked on a Bioanalyzer, concentration was measured with Qubit, and libraries were quantified with the Kapa Library Quantification kit. An Illumina HiSeq 2500 was used to sequence the libraries paired-end at 2 x 150 bp. To increase sequence diversity, roughly 25-31% phiX was spiked into each library pool. The authors' pipeline ran thus. The UMI-based MiGEC pipeline processed quality-filtered reads and removed over 75% of raw TCR sequences during error correction. VDJ genes were aligned to IMGT germline references, and each clonotype was defined by a unique CDR3 amino acid sequence together with V-J genes. Clonal expansion, Shannon diversity and CDR3 relatedness were evaluated with VDJtools (CalcPairwiseDistances, ClusterSamples), while phylogenetic trees were built in CLCbio workbench. Expanded clones were defined as having at least 8 unique UMIs, based on coefficient-of-variation modelling across technical triplicates. TCRdb trimmed the raw reads at Q25, called clones with MiXCR and kept productive beta chains. Each record represents a unique CDR3 protein, reported with the most common genes and DNA among its rows. TCRdb's processing, not the authors' own work, is the source of the V and J calls. The sample table holds roughly 22,000 distinct CDR3 sequences, of which over 5.5% were seen once. Together, the top ten hold 35% to 55% of the sample.

Germline trimming: 8 bases from V, 0 bases from J; junction bases outside gene matches: 7. Looking up the germline V gene yields CDR1 MNHEY and CDR2 SVGAGI. The CDR3 starts with the cysteine, ends with the phenylalanine, and has 15 residues. Only the CDR3 DNA stays, 45 bases, in frame from base 1. The receptor was derived from a man aged 18 to 30 in good health. Sequences were obtained from CD8+ T cells from blood. Recombination joined TRBV6-5 with TRBJ1-5; 7 middle bases align to TRBD1. Read as DNA, the sequence is TGTGCCAGCGGTCCCAGGGGGTATAGCAATCAGCCCCAGCATTTT. This gives the protein CASGPRGYSNQPQHF.